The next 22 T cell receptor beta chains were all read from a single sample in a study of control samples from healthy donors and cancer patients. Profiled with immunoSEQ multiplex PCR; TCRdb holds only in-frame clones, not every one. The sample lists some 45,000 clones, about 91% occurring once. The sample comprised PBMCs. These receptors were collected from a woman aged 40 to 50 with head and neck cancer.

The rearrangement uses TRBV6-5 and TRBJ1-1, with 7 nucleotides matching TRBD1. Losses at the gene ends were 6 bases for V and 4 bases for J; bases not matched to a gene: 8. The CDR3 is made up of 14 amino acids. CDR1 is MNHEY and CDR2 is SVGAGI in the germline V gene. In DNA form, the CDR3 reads TGTGCCAGCAGCCTCGACAGGGTCGTCACTGAAGCTTTCTTT. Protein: CASSLDRVVTEAFF.

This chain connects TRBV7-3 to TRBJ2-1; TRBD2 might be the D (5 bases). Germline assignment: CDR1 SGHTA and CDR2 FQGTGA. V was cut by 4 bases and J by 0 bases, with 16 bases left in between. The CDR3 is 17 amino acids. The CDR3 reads CASSSSHGGYSYNEQFF. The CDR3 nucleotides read TGTGCCAGCAGCTCCAGTCATGGAGGTTACTCCTACAATGAGCAGTTCTTC.

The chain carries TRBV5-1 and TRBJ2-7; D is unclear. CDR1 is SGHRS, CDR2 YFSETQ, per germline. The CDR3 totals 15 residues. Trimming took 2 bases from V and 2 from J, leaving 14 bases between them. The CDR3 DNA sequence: TGCGCCAGCAGCTTCCGATATAATAATACCTACGAGCAGTACTTC. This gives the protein CASSFRYNNTYEQYF.

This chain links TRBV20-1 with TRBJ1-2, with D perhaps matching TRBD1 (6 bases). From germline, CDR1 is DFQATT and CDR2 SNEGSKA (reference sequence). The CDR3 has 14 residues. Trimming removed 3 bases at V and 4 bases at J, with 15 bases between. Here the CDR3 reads CSASVQGLAYGYTF. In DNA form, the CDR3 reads TGCAGTGCTAGTGTACAGGGCCTTGCCTATGGCTACACCTTC.

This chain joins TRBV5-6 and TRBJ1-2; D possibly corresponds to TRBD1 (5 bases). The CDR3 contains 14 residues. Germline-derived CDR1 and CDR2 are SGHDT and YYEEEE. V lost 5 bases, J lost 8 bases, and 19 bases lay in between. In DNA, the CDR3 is TGTGCCAGCAGTTCGAGTGAGGGGATCGAGGGCTACACCTTC. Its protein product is CASSSSEGIEGYTF. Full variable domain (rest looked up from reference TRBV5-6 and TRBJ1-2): DAGVTQSPTHLIKTRGQQVTLRCSPKSGHDTVSWYQQALGQGPQFIFQYYEEEERQRGNFPDRFSGHQFPNYSSELNVNALLLGDSALYLCASSSSEGIEGYTFGSGTRLTVV.

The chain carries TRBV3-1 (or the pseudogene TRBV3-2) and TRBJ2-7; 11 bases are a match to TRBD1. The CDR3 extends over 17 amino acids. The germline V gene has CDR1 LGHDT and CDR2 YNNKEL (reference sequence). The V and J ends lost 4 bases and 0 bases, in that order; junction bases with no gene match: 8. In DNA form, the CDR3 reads TGTGCCAGCAGCCCCCGGACAGGGGGCACGAGCTCCTACGAGCAGTACTTC. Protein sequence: CASSPRTGGTSSYEQYF.

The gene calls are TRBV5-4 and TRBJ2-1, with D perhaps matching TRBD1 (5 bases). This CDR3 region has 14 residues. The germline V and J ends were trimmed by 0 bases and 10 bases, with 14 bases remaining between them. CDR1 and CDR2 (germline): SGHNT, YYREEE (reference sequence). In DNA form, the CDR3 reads TGTGCCAGCAGCTTGGCCCCCAGGGTAGAAGAGCAGTTCTTC. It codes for CASSLAPRVEEQFF.

The CDR3 nucleotides read TGTGCCCAGGGCAGGGGCGGGGGCTCAGGGGAGCAGTTCTTC. This encodes CAQGRGGGSGEQFF. This chain uses TRBV30 with TRBJ2-1, with TRBD2 as a possible D gene (7 bases). Looked up from germline, CDR1 is GTSNPN and CDR2 is SVGIG (reference sequence). V was cut by 8 bases and J by 10 bases, with 24 bases left in between. The CDR3 runs to 14 residues.

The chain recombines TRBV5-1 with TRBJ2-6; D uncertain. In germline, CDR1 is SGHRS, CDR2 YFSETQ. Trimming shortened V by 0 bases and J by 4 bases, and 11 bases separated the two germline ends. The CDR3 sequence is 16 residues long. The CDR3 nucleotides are TGCGCCAGCAGCTTGGGGACGGTTAAGGGGGCCAACGTCCTGACTTTC. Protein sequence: CASSLGTVKGANVLTF.

The CDR3, as DNA: TGCGCCAGCAGCTTGTCTCACGAGCAGTACTTC. Its translation: CASSLSHEQYF. The chain combines TRBV5-1 with TRBJ2-7, with no clear D. The CDR3 is 11 amino acids. CDR1 is SGHRS, CDR2 YFSETQ, per germline. V shed 1 base and J shed 5 bases, with 4 bases lying between them.

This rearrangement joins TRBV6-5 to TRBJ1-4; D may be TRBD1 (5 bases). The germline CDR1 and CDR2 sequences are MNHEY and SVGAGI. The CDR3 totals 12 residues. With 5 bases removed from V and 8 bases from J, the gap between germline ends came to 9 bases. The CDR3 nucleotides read TGTGCCAGCAGTCCCGGGGGGGAAAAACTGTTTTTT. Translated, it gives CASSPGGEKLFF.

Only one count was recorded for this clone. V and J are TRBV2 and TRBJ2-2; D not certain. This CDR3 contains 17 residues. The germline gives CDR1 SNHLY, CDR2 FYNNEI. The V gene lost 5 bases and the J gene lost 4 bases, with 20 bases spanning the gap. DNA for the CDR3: TGTGCCAGCAGTAAAGAAGGCCTATATTGGGGCACCGGGGAGCTGTTTTTT. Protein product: CASSKEGLYWGTGELFF.

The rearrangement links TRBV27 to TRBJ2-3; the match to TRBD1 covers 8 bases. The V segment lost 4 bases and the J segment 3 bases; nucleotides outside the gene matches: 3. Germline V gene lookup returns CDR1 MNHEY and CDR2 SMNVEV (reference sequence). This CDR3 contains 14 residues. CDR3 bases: TGTGCCAGCAGTTGGACAGGGATTACAGATACGCAGTATTTT. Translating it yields CASSWTGITDTQYF.

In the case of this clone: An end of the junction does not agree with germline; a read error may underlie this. CDR3 region: CASSLRNEKLFF. The CDR3 nucleotides read TGTGCCAGCAGCCTAAGGAATGAGAAACTGTTTTTT. The V call is TRBV5-4, the J call TRBJ1-4, with D unclear. The CDR3 covers 12 residues. CDR1 SGHNT and CDR2 YYREEE come from the germline V gene (reference sequence). Filled out from reference TRBV5-4 and TRBJ1-4, the complete variable domain reads ETGVTQSPTHLIKTRGQQVTLRCSSQSGHNTVSWYQQALGQGPQFIFQYYREEENGRGNFPPRFSGLQFPNYSSELNVNALELDDSALYLCASSLRNEKLFFGSGTQLSVL.

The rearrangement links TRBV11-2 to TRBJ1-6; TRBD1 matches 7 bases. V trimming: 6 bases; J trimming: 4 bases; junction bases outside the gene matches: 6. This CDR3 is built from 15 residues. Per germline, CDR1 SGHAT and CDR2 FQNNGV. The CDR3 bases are TGTGCCAGCAGTTCTCAGGGGGTTTATAATTCACCCCTCCACTTT. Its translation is CASSSQGVYNSPLHF.

The CDR3 DNA is TGTGCCAGCAGTCGGCAGGGGACCGGGGAGCTGTTTTTT. It encodes CASSRQGTGELFF. The genes are TRBV6-5 and TRBJ2-2; D is perhaps TRBD1 (6 bases). Trimming took 5 bases from V and 5 from J, leaving 9 bases between them. The length of the CDR3 is 13 residues. CDR1 and CDR2 (germline): MNHEY, SVGAGI.

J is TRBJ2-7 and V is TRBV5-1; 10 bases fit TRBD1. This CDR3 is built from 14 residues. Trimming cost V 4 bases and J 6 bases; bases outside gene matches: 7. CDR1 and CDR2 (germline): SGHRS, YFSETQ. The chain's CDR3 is CASSRGTGESEQYF. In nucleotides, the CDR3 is TGCGCCAGCAGCAGGGGGACAGGGGAATCCGAGCAGTACTTC.

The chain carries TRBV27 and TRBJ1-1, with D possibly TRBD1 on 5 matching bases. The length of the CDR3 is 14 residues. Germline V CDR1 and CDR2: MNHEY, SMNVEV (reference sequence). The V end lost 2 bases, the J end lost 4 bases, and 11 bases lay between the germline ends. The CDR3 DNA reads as TGTGCCAGCAGTTTAACCGGGGGGGGCACTGAAGCTTTCTTT. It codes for CASSLTGGGTEAFF.

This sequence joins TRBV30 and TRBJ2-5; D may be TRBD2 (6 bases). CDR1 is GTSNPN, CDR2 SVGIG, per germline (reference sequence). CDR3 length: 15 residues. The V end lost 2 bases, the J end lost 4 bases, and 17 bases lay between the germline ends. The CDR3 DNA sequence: TGTGCCTGGAGTCGGACTATCGAGAGGGGAGAGACCCAGTACTTC. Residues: CAWSRTIERGETQYF. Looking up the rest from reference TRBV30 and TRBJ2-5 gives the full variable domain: SQTIHQWPATLVQPVGSPLSLECTVEGTSNPNLYWYRQAAGRGLQLLFYSVGIGQISSEVPQNLSASRPQDRQFILSSKKLLLSDSGFYLCAWSRTIERGETQYFGPGTRLLVL.

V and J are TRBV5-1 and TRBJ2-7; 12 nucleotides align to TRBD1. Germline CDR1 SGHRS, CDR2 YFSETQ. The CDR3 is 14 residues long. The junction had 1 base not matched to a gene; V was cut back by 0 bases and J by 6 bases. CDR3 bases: TGCGCCAGCAGCTTGGGGGACAGGGGGCGCGAGCAGTACTTC. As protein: CASSLGDRGREQYF.

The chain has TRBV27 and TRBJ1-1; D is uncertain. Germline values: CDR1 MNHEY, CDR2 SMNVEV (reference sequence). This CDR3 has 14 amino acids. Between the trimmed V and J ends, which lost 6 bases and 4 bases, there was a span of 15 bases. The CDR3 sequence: CASSVAGLVTEAFF. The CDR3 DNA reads TGTGCCAGCAGCGTAGCGGGGTTGGTCACTGAAGCTTTCTTT.

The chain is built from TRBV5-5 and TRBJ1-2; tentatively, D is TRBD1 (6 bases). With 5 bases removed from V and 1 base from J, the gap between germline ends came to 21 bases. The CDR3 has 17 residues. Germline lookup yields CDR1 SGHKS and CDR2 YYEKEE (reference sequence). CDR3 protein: CASRGPARGTFNYGYTF. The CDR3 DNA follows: TGTGCCAGCAGGGGGCCGGCCAGGGGAACCTTTAACTATGGCTACACCTTC.